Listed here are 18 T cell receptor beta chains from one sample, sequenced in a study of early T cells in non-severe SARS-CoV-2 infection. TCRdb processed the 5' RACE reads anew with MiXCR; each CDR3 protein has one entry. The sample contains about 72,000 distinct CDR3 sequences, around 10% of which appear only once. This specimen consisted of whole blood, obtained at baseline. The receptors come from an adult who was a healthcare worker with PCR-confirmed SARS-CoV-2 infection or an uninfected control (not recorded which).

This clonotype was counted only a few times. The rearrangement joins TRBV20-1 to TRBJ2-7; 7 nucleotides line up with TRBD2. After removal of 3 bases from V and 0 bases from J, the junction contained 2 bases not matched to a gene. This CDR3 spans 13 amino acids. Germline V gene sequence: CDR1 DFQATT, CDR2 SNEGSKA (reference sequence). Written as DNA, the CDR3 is TGCAGTGCTAGGGGCGGGGGCTCCTACGAGCAGTACTTC. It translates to CSARGGGSYEQYF.

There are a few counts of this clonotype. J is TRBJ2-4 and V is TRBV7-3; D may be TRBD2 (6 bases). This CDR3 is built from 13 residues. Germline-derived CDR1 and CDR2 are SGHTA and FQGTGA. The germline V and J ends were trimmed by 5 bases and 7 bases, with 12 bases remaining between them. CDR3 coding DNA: TGTGCCAGCAGCCCTGGAGGAGGGAACATTCAGTACTTC. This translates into CASSPGGGNIQYF.

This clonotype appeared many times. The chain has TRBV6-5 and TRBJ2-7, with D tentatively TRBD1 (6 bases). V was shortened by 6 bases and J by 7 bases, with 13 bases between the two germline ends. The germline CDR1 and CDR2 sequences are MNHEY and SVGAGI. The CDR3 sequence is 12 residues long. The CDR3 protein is CASREDSREQYF. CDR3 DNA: TGTGCCAGCAGGGAGGACAGCAGGGAGCAGTACTTC.

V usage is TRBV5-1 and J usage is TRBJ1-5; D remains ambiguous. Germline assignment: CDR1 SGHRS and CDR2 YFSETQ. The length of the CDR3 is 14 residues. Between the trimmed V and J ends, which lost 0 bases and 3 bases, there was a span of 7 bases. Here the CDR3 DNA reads TGCGCCAGCAGCTTGGAAGGCCACAATCAGCCCCAGCATTTT. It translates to CASSLEGHNQPQHF.

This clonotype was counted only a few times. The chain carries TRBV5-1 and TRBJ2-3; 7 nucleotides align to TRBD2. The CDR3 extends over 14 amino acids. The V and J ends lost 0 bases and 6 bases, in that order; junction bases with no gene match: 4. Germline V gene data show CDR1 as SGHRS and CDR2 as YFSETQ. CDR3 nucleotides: TGCGCCAGCAGCTTGGACCCTAGCGGTGATACGCAGTATTTT. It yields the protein CASSLDPSGDTQYF. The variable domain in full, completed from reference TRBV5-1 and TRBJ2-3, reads KAGVTQTPRYLIKTRGQQVTLSCSPISGHRSVSWYQQTPGQGLQFLFEYFSETQRNKGNFPGRFSGRQFSNSRSEMNVSTLELGDSALYLCASSLDPSGDTQYFGPGTRLTVL.

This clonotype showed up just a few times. CDR3 protein: CASSQTKDQYF. Written as DNA, the CDR3 is TGTGCCAGCAGTCAAACTAAGGACCAGTACTTC. The rearrangement joins TRBV12-3 or TRBV12-4 to TRBJ2-5; D gene uncertain. The CDR3 is 11 amino acids. The V end lost 5 bases, the J end lost 10 bases, and 11 bases lay between the germline ends.

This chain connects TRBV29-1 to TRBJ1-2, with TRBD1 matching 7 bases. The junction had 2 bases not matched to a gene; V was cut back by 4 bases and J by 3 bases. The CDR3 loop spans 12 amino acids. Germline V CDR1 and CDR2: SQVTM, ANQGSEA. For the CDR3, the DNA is TGCAGCGTTGCCAGGGGGGACTATGGCTACACCTTC. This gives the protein CSVARGDYGYTF.

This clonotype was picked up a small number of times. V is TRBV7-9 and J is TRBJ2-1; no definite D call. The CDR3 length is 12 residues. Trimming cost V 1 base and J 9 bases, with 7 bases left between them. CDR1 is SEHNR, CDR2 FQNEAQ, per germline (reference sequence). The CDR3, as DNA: TGTGCCAGCAGCTTAGGCGACGGTGAGCAGTTCTTC. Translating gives CASSLGDGEQFF. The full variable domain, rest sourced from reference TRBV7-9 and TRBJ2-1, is DTGVSQNPRHKITKRGQNVTFRCDPISEHNRLYWYRQTLGQGPEFLTYFQNEAQLEKSRLLSDRFSAERPKGSFSTLEIQRTEQGDSAMYLCASSLGDGEQFFGPGTRLTVL.

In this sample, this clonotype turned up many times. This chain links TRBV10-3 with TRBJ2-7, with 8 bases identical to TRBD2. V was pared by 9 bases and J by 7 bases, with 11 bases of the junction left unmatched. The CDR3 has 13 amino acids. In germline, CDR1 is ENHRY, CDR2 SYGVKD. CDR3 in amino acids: CAIRGGRVEEQYF. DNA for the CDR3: TGTGCCATACGGGGGGGCCGAGTAGAGGAGCAGTACTTC.

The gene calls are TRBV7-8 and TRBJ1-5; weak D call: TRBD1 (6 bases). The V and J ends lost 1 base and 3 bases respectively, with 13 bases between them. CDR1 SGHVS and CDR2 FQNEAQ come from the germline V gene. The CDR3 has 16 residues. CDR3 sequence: CASSLESRGVNQPQHF. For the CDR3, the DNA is TGTGCCAGCAGCTTAGAGTCCAGGGGAGTCAATCAGCCCCAGCATTTT.

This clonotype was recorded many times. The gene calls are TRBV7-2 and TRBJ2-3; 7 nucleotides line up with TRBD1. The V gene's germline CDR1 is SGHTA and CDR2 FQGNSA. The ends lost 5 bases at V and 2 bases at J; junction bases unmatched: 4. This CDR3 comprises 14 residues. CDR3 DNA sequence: TGTGCCAGCAGCCCTGACAGGGTCACAGATACGCAGTATTTT. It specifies CASSPDRVTDTQYF.

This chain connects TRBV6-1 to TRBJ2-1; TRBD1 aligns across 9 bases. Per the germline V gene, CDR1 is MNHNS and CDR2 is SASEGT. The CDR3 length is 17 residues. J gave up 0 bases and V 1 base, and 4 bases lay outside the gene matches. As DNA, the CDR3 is TGTGCCAGCAGTGAAGACAGGGGGCCTAACTCCTACAATGAGCAGTTCTTC. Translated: CASSEDRGPNSYNEQFF.

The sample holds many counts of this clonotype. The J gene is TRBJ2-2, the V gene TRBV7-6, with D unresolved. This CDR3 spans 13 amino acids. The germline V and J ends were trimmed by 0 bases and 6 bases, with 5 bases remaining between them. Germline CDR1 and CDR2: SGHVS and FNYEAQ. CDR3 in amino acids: CASSLAPAGELFF. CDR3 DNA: TGTGCCAGCAGCTTAGCTCCCGCCGGGGAGCTGTTTTTT.

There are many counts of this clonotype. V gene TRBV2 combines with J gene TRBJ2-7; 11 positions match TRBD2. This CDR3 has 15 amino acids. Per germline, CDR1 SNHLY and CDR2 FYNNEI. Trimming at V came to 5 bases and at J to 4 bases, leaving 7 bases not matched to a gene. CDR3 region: CASSRASGGTYEQYF. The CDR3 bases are TGTGCCAGCAGTCGGGCTAGCGGGGGGACATACGAGCAGTACTTC.

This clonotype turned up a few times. The chain's CDR3 is CASSQRGGPFYEQYF. The CDR3 DNA follows: TGTGCCAGCAGCCAAAGGGGCGGACCCTTCTACGAGCAGTACTTC. The rearrangement uses TRBV14 and TRBJ2-7; maybe TRBD1 (5 bases). Trimming pared 2 bases from V and 3 bases from J, leaving 14 bases between. CDR3 length equals 15 residues. Germline CDR1 is SGHDN and CDR2 is FVKESK.

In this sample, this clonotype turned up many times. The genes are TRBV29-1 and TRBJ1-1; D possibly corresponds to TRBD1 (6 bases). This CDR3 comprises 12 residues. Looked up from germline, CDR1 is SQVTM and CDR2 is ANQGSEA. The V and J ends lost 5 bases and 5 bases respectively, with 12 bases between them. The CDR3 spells CSVLKGGTEAFF. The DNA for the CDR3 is TGCAGCGTTTTAAAAGGGGGGACTGAAGCTTTCTTT.

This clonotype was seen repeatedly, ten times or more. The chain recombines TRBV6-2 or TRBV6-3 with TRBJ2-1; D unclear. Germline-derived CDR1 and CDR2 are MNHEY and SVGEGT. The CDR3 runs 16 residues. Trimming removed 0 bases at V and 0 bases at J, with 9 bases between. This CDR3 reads CASSYSARSSYNEQFF. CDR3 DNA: TGTGCCAGCAGTTACTCAGCCCGGAGCTCCTACAATGAGCAGTTCTTC.

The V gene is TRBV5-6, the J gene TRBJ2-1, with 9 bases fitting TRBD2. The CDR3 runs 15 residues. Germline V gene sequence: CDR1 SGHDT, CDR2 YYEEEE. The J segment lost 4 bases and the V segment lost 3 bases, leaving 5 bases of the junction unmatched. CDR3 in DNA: TGTGCCAGCAGCTCAGCGGGGGGCTTTTACAATGAGCAGTTCTTC. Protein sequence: CASSSAGGFYNEQFF. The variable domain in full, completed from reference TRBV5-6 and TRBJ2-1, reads DAGVTQSPTHLIKTRGQQVTLRCSPKSGHDTVSWYQQALGQGPQFIFQYYEEEERQRGNFPDRFSGHQFPNYSSELNVNALLLGDSALYLCASSSAGGFYNEQFFGPGTRLTVL.